The 21 T cell receptor beta chains reported below all come from one sample, sequenced in a study of blood T cell repertoires in COVID-19. Libraries were prepared by immunoSEQ multiplex PCR; TCRdb keeps only in-frame clonotypes and omits some of them. The data contain 200,000 to 300,000 clones, almost 85% of them seen just once; the ten biggest clones take up under 4.5%. Sequencing input: peripheral blood. These receptors all stem from a man aged 50 to 60 with acute or convalescent COVID-19.

The rearrangement uses TRBV27 and TRBJ2-7, with 9 bases that match TRBD1. Losses at the gene ends were 5 bases for V and 4 bases for J; bases not matched to a gene: 9. The CDR3 totals 15 residues. Germline lookup yields CDR1 MNHEY and CDR2 SMNVEV (reference sequence). Here the CDR3 reads CASSPRQGGLYEQYF. CDR3 coding DNA: TGTGCCAGCAGTCCAAGACAGGGGGGCCTTTACGAGCAGTACTTC.

CDR3: CASSPRTGVNEQFF. Here the CDR3 DNA reads TGTGCCAGCTCACCACGGACGGGAGTCAATGAGCAGTTCTTC. This chain connects TRBV18 to TRBJ2-1; TRBD2 is a possible D gene (6 bases). Trimming cost V 1 base and J 6 bases, with 10 bases left between them. The CDR3 is made up of 14 amino acids. Germline V gene data show CDR1 as KGHSH and CDR2 as LQKENI.

This chain links TRBV24-1 with TRBJ2-2; D possibly corresponds to TRBD1 (6 bases). V was clipped by 2 bases and J by 4 bases, with 13 bases between them. The CDR3 is 16 residues long. The germline gives CDR1 KGHDR, CDR2 SFDVKD. Here the CDR3 reads CATSDSDSTGTGELFF. The CDR3 DNA reads TGTGCCACCAGTGATTCGGACAGCACTGGCACCGGGGAGCTGTTTTTT.

The chain recombines TRBV6-1 with TRBJ1-2; 9 positions agree with TRBD1. The germline CDR1 and CDR2 sequences are MNHNS and SASEGT. Trimming cost V 2 bases and J 6 bases; bases outside gene matches: 7. This CDR3 has 15 residues. CDR3 coding DNA: TGTGCCAGCAGTGAACCGGGACAGGGTGGAGATGGCTACACCTTC. It yields the protein CASSEPGQGGDGYTF.

The rearrangement links TRBV20-1 to TRBJ2-3, with D unresolved. This CDR3 region has 11 residues. V shed 4 bases and J shed 4 bases, with 6 bases lying between them. Germline V lookup: CDR1 DFQATT, CDR2 SNEGSKA (reference sequence). The CDR3 DNA reads as TGCAGTGCTATAGTTCCAGATACGCAGTATTTT. Its translation is CSAIVPDTQYF.

The rearrangement links TRBV10-3 to TRBJ2-7; TRBD1 agrees at 7 bases. CDR3 length: 14 amino acids. V shed 7 bases, J shed 5 bases, and the junction held 11 bases outside the gene matches. CDR1 is ENHRY and CDR2 is SYGVKD in the germline V gene. CDR3 protein: CAITPDREGNEQYF. CDR3 nucleotides: TGTGCCATCACTCCAGACAGGGAAGGTAACGAGCAGTACTTC.

The gene calls are TRBV18 and TRBJ2-7; D possibly corresponds to TRBD1 (5 bases). In germline, CDR1 is KGHSH, CDR2 LQKENI. V was cut by 6 bases and J by 1 base, with 7 bases left in between. The CDR3 totals 12 residues. This chain's CDR3 is CASSSGSYEQYF. CDR3 coding DNA: TGTGCCAGCTCGTCAGGGTCCTACGAGCAGTACTTC.

The chain employs TRBV12-3 or TRBV12-4 and TRBJ1-3, with a weak D call TRBD1 (5 bases). V was cut by 6 bases and J by 0 bases, with 6 bases left in between. The CDR3 runs 13 residues. The CDR3, as DNA: TGTGCCAGCAGACAGGTCTCTGGAAACACCATATATTTT. Protein product: CASRQVSGNTIYF.

This chain joins TRBV2 and TRBJ2-5; a possible D gene is TRBD2 (5 bases). This CDR3 contains 13 residues. Germline V gene lookup returns CDR1 SNHLY and CDR2 FYNNEI. V was cut by 7 bases and J by 5 bases, with 14 bases left in between. CDR3 DNA: TGTGCCAGCACCGAGGGTCATCTGGAGACCCAGTACTTC. As protein: CASTEGHLETQYF.

The V gene is TRBV3-1 (or the pseudogene TRBV3-2), the J gene TRBJ2-2; tentatively, D is TRBD1 (6 bases). Looked up from germline, CDR1 is LGHDT and CDR2 is YNNKEL (reference sequence). The CDR3 runs 13 residues. With 1 base removed from V and 7 bases from J, the gap between germline ends came to 7 bases. The CDR3: CASSQAGVGELFF. The CDR3 nucleotides read TGTGCCAGCAGCCAAGCAGGGGTCGGGGAGCTGTTTTTT.

The chain combines TRBV6-5 with TRBJ1-5; D may be TRBD1 (5 bases). Germline V gene lookup returns CDR1 MNHEY and CDR2 SVGAGI. The ends were cut back, 7 bases at V and 5 bases at J, with 12 bases in the middle. The CDR3 is 13 amino acids. This CDR3 reads CASTPQGDQPQHF. As DNA, the CDR3 is TGTGCCAGCACCCCCCAGGGCGATCAGCCCCAGCATTTT.

The chain links TRBV5-1 to TRBJ2-1; TRBD2 matches at 11 bases. The CDR3 has 18 residues. Trimming removed 2 bases from V and 7 bases from J; junction bases left unmatched: 14. Germline CDR1 SGHRS, CDR2 YFSETQ. CDR3 amino acids: CASSFTLAGANRGNEQFF. CDR3 bases: TGCGCCAGCAGCTTCACACTAGCGGGAGCTAATAGGGGTAATGAGCAGTTCTTC. Looking up the rest from reference TRBV5-1 and TRBJ2-1 gives the full variable domain: KAGVTQTPRYLIKTRGQQVTLSCSPISGHRSVSWYQQTPGQGLQFLFEYFSETQRNKGNFPGRFSGRQFSNSRSEMNVSTLELGDSALYLCASSFTLAGANRGNEQFFGPGTRLTVL.

The chain couples TRBV30 to TRBJ1-5; D gene ambiguous. Germline CDR1 and CDR2: GTSNPN and SVGIG (reference sequence). The CDR3 is made up of 13 amino acids. V lost 5 bases, J lost 4 bases, and 12 bases lay in between. CDR3 nucleotide sequence: TGTGCCTGGGGAACCACAGAGAATCAGCCCCAGCATTTT. Protein: CAWGTTENQPQHF.

Worth noting for this clone: At the DNA level, this CDR3 is encoded by other sequences in the same sample as well. The chain uses TRBV3-1 (or the pseudogene TRBV3-2) and TRBJ1-5; D not certain. The CDR3 is made up of 13 amino acids. The germline V gene has CDR1 LGHDT and CDR2 YNNKEL (reference sequence). Trimming stripped 0 bases from V and 6 bases from J, with 6 bases between. For the CDR3, the DNA is TGTGCCAGCAGCCAAGATCGGGTTCAGCCCCAGCATTTT. It encodes CASSQDRVQPQHF.

The chain joins TRBV5-5 to TRBJ2-5; 10 nucleotides align to TRBD2. The CDR3 is 17 residues long. CDR1 and CDR2 from the germline V gene are SGHKS and YYEKEE (reference sequence). V was clipped by 0 bases and J by 1 base; unmatched bases: 6. The DNA for the CDR3 is TGTGCCAGCAGCTTGGTGGGTCTAGCGGGGGTCCAAGAGACCCAGTACTTC. Amino acids: CASSLVGLAGVQETQYF.

This clone occurred once. The chain couples TRBV19 to TRBJ2-3, with 9 bases identical to TRBD2. The CDR3 runs to 20 residues. Germline V gives CDR1 LNHDA, CDR2 SQIVND (reference sequence). The junction had 21 bases not matched to a gene; V was cut back by 4 bases and J by 4 bases. The CDR3 here is CASSRGRREGRGGFADTQYF. CDR3 DNA sequence: TGTGCCAGTAGTAGGGGCCGGCGGGAGGGCCGAGGAGGCTTTGCAGATACGCAGTATTTT.

In this sample, this clone turned up once. The chain employs TRBV3-1 (or the pseudogene TRBV3-2) and TRBJ2-1; unclear D gene. The CDR3 covers 12 residues. Germline values: CDR1 LGHDT, CDR2 YNNKEL (reference sequence). V was cut by 5 bases and J by 5 bases, with 7 bases left in between. Here the CDR3 DNA reads TGTGCCAGCAGCTTCCGGGACAATGAGCAGTTCTTC. This translates into CASSFRDNEQFF.

The chain is built from TRBV10-3 and TRBJ2-2, with a possible D match to TRBD2 (5 bases). The CDR3 contains 17 residues. Trimming removed 6 bases from V and 1 base from J, with 18 bases in between. CDR1 and CDR2 from the germline V gene are ENHRY and SYGVKD. CDR3 sequence reads: CAIRKSLFGGNTGELFF. CDR3 nucleotide sequence: TGTGCCATCAGGAAGTCGTTGTTCGGAGGGAACACCGGGGAGCTGTTTTTT.

This chain connects TRBV9 to TRBJ2-1, with D uncertain. Deletions cut 0 bases from V and 7 bases from J, with 8 bases between. Germline V CDR1 and CDR2: SGDLS, YYNGEE. This CDR3 is 13 amino acids long. CDR3: CASSVGEVNEQFF. In DNA form, the CDR3 reads TGTGCCAGCAGCGTAGGAGAGGTGAATGAGCAGTTCTTC.

This clone was detected a few times. The chain is built from TRBV27 and TRBJ1-3; the D gene is possibly TRBD1 (5 bases). The CDR3 totals 14 residues. Per germline, CDR1 MNHEY and CDR2 SMNVEV (reference sequence). V was trimmed by 8 bases and J by 2 bases, leaving 13 bases between them. The CDR3: CASSIGVPGNTIYF. CDR3 nucleotide sequence: TGTGCCAGCTCAATAGGGGTGCCTGGAAACACCATATATTTT.

V is TRBV6-5 and J is TRBJ1-3; D perhaps matches TRBD1 (6 bases). Trimming cost V 6 bases and J 1 base, with 10 bases left between them. The CDR3 has 14 residues. Germline CDR1 and CDR2: MNHEY and SVGAGI. The CDR3 loop is CASRETGSGNTIYF. The CDR3 region has the DNA TGTGCCAGCAGGGAGACAGGATCTGGAAACACCATATATTTT.